The present TCR beta chain was sequenced within a study of T cell responses to AZD1222 COVID-19 vaccine. Clones were sequenced by immunoSEQ multiplex PCR, and TCRdb holds only the in-frame ones, with some missing. Among about 77,000 clones listed, roughly 90% were seen once. The CDR3 consists of 15 residues. Germline V gene lookup returns CDR1 MNHEY and CDR2 SMNVEV (reference sequence). V shed 2 bases and J 3 bases; nucleotides not matched to a gene: 6. The receptor's source is an adult who received the AZD1222 COVID-19 vaccine. This chain links TRBV27 with TRBJ2-7; 8 bases align to TRBD1. The input for sequencing was peripheral blood, taken 28 days after the second AZD1222 dose. Here the CDR3 reads CASSLLGTGRYEQYF. The CDR3, as DNA: TGTGCCAGCAGTTTACTGGGGACAGGACGCTACGAGCAGTACTTC.